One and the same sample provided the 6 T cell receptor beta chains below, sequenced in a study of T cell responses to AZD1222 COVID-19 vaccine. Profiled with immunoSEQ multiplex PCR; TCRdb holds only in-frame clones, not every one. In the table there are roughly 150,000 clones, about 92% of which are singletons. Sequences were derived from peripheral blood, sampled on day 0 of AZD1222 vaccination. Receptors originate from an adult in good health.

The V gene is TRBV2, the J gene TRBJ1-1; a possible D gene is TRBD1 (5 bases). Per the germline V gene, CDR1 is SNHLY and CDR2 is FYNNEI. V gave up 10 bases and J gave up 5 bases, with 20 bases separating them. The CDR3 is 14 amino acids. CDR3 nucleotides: TGTGCCACGACCCGAGTTGGGGGAAGTACTGAAGCTTTCTTT. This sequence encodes CATTRVGGSTEAFF.

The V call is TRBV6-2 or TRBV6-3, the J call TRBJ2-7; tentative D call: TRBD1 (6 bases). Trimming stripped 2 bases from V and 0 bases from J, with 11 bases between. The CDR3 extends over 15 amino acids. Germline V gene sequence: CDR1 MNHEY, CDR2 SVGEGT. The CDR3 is CASSYLGTTSYEQYF. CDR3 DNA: TGTGCCAGCAGTTACCTCGGGACAACCTCCTACGAGCAGTACTTC.

CDR3 sequence reads: CASSSGTPGGLNYGYTF. In nucleotides, the CDR3 is TGTGCCAGCAGCTCAGGAACCCCAGGGGGCTTAAACTATGGCTACACCTTC. The chain has TRBV7-9 and TRBJ1-2; 8 nucleotides align to TRBD1. Germline CDR1 SEHNR, CDR2 FQNEAQ (reference sequence). CDR3 length: 17 residues. V lost 4 bases to trimming and J lost 2 bases; unmatched junction nucleotides: 12.

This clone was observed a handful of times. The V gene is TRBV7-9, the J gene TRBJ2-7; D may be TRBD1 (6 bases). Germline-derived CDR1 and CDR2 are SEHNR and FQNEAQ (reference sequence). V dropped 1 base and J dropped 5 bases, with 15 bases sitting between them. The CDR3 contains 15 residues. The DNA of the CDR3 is TGTGCCAGCAGCTTAGTCCAGGGGAGTGCCGACGAGCAGTACTTC. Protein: CASSLVQGSADEQYF.

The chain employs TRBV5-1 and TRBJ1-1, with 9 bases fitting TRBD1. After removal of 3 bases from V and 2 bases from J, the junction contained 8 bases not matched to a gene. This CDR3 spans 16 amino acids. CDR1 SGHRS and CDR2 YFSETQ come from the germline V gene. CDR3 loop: CASSWGDREFNTEAFF. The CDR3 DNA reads TGCGCCAGCAGCTGGGGGGACAGGGAATTCAACACTGAAGCTTTCTTT.

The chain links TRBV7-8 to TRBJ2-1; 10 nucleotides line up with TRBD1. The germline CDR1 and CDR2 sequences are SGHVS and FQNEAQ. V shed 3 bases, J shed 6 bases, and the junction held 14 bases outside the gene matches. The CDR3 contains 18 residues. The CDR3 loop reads CASSLLQGTGELANEQFF. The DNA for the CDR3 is TGTGCCAGCAGCTTGCTTCAAGGGACAGGGGAGCTTGCCAATGAGCAGTTCTTC.